The clone carrying this T cell receptor (beta chain) was detected once. The CDR3 sequence is 15 residues long. Trimming pared 2 bases from V and 0 bases from J, leaving 9 bases between. Per germline, CDR1 MGHRA and CDR2 YSYEKL. Repertoires were generated with immunoSEQ multiplex PCR, while TCRdb's copy carries only in-frame clones and drops some. The sample lists 75,000 to 85,000 clones; 83% were seen once. The source of the sample is a study of T cell clones after liver transplantation. About the research overall: Pre-transplant mixed lymphocyte reactions yielded third-party-reactive TCRbeta sequences as comparators for graft-donor-reactive sequences. Patients counted as tolerant after at least one year off all immunosuppression, enzymes not exceeding twice normal.

The source was CD4+ T cells from blood, collected at the 22-month timepoint. The chain couples TRBV4-1 to TRBJ2-3; D is possibly TRBD1 (6 bases). This clonotype was obtained from a human patient who received a liver transplant. The graft donor may be the source of some T cells. DNA for the CDR3: TGCGCCAGCAGCCAACCACAGGGAAGCACAGATACGCAGTATTTT. Encoded protein: CASSQPQGSTDTQYF.